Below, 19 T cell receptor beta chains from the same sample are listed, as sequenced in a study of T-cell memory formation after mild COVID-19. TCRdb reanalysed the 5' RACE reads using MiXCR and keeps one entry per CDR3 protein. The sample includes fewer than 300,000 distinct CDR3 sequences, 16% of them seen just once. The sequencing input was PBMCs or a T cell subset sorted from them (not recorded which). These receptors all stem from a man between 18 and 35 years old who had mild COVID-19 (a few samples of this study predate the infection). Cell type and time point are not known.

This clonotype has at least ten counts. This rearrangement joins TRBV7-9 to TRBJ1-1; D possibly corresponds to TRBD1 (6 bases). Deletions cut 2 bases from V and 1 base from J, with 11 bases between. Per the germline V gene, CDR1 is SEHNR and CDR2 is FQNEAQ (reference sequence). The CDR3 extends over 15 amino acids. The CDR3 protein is CASSLPQGRNTEAFF. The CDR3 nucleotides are TGTGCCAGCAGCTTACCCCAGGGGCGGAACACTGAAGCTTTCTTT.

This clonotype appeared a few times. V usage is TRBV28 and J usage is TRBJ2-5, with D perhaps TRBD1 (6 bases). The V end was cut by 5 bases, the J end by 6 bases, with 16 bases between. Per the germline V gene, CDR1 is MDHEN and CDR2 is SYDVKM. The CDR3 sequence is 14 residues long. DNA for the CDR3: TGTGCCAGCAGTCCATGGACAGCAGAAAAGACCCAGTACTTC. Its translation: CASSPWTAEKTQYF. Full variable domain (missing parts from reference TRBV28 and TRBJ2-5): DVKVTQSSRYLVKRTGEKVFLECVQDMDHENMFWYRQDPGLGLRLIYFSYDVKMKEKGDIPEGYSVSREKKERFSLILESASTNQTSMYLCASSPWTAEKTQYFGPGTRLLVL.

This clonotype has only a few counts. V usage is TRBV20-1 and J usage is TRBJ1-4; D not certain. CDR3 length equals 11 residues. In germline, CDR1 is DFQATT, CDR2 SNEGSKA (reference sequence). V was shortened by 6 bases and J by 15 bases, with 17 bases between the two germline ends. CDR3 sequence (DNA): TGCAGTGCCCAACCGGGCGGGGAGGTGTTTTTT. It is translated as CSAQPGGEVFF.

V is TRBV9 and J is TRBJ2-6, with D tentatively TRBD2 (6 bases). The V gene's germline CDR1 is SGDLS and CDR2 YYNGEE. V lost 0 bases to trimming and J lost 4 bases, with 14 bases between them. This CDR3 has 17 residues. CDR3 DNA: TGTGCCAGCAGCGTAGTGGGGGGTCCGGGAGGGGCCAACGTCCTGACTTTC. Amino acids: CASSVVGGPGGANVLTF.

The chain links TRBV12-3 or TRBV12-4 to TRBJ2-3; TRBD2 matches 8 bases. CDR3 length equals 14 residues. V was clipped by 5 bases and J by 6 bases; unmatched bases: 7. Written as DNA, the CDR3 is TGTGCCAGCAGTCCCGGGGGGGGGGTGGATACGCAGTATTTT. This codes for CASSPGGGVDTQYF.

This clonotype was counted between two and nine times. The CDR3 protein is CASTYGGLAGSTDTQYF. The CDR3 DNA reads as TGTGCCAGCACCTACGGGGGACTAGCGGGGTCGACAGATACGCAGTATTTT. This sequence joins TRBV6-5 and TRBJ2-3; 13 positions match TRBD2. Trimming at V came to 7 bases and at J to 3 bases, leaving 10 bases not matched to a gene. The germline CDR1 and CDR2 sequences are MNHEY and SVGAGI. The CDR3 loop spans 17 amino acids.

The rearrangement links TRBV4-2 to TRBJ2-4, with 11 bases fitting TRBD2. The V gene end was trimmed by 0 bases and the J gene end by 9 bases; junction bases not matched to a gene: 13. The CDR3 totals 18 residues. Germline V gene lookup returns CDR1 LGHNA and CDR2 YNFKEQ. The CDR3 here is CASSQDLATSGDWGIQYF. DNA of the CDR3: TGTGCCAGCAGCCAAGATCTGGCGACTAGCGGGGACTGGGGCATTCAGTACTTC.

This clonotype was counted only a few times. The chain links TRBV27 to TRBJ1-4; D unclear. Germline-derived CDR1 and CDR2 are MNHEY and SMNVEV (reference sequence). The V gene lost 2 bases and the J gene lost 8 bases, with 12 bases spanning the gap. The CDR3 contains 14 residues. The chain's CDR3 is CASSLQARREKLFF. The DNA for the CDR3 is TGTGCCAGCAGTTTACAGGCCCGGCGGGAAAAACTGTTTTTT.

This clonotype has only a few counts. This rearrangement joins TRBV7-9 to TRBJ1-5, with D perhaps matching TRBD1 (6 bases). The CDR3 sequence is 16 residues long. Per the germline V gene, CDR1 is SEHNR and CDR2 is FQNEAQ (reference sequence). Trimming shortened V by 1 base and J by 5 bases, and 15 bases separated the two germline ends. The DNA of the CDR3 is TGTGCCAGCAGCTTAGTTGGGGGCTCGGGCCATCAGCCCCAGCATTTT. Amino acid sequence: CASSLVGGSGHQPQHF.

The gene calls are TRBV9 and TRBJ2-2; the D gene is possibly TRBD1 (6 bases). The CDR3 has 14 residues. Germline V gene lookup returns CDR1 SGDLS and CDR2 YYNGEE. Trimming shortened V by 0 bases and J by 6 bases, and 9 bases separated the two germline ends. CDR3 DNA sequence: TGTGCCAGCAGCGTAGGACAGGACGCCGGGGAGCTGTTTTTT. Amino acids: CASSVGQDAGELFF.

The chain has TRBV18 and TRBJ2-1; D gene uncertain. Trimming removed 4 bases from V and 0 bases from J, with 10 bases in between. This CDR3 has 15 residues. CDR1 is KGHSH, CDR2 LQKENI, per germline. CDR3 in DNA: TGTGCCAGCTCACGAGACTCCCCCTCCTACAATGAGCAGTTCTTC. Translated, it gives CASSRDSPSYNEQFF.

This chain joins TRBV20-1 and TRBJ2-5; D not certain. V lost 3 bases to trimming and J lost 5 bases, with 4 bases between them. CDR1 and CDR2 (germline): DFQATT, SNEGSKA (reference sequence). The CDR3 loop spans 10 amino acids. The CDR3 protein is CSASGETQYF. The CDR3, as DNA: TGCAGTGCTAGTGGTGAGACCCAGTACTTC.

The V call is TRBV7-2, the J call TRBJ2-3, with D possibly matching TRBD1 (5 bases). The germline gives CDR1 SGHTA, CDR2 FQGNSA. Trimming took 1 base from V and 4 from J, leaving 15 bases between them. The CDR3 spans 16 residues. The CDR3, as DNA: TGTGCCAGCAGCTTAGTGACGGCCAGGGATCCAGATACGCAGTATTTT. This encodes CASSLVTARDPDTQYF.

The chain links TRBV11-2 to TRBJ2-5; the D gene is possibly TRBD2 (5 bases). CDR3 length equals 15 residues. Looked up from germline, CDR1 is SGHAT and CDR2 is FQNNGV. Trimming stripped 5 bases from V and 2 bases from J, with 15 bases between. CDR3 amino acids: CASSPSEAAQETQYF. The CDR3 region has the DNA TGTGCCAGCAGCCCGTCGGAGGCGGCACAAGAGACCCAGTACTTC. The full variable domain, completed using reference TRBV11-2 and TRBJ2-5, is EAGVAQSPRYKIIEKRQSVAFWCNPISGHATLYWYQQILGQGPKLLIQFQNNGVVDDSQLPKDRFSAERLKGVDSTLKIQPAKLEDSAVYLCASSPSEAAQETQYFGPGTRLLVL.

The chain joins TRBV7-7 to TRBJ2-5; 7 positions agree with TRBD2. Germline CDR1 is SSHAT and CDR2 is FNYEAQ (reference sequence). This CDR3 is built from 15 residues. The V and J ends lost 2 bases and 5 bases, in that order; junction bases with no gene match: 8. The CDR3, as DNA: TGTGCCAGCAGCTTAACTGTGGGGGGGATGGAGACCCAGTACTTC. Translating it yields CASSLTVGGMETQYF.

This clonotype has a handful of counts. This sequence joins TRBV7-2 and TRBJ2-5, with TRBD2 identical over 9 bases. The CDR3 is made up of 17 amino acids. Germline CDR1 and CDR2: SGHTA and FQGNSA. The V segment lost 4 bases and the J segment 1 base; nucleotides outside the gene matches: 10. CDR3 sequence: CASSSYTGTSSQETQYF. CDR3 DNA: TGTGCCAGCAGCTCCTACACGGGGACTAGCTCCCAAGAGACCCAGTACTTC.

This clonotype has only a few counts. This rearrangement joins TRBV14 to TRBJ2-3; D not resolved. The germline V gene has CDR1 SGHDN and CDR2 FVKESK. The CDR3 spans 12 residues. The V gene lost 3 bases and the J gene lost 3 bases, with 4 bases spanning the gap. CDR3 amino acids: CASSHWTDTQYF. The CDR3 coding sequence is TGTGCCAGCAGCCATTGGACAGATACGCAGTATTTT.

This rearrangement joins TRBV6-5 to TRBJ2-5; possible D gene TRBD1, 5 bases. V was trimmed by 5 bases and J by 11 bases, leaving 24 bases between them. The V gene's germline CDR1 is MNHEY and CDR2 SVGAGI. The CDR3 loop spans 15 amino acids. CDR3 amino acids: CASSPVIAPTEPQYF. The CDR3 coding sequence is TGTGCCAGCAGTCCAGTTATCGCCCCGACAGAGCCTCAGTACTTC.

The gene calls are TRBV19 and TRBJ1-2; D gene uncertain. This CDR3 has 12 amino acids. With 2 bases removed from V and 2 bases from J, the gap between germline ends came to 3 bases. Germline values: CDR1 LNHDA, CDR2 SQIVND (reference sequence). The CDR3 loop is CASSIRNYGYTF. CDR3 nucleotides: TGTGCCAGTAGTATAAGAAACTATGGCTACACCTTC.